Sequencing of this T cell receptor beta chain was carried out in a study of T cells after yellow fever vaccination. Whole-study results and caveats: After the booster, approximately 95% of CD4 and just over 85% of CD8 primary-response clones were re-detected. CD4 and CD8 compartments shared a small share of clonotypes.

The ends were cut back, 4 bases at V and 2 bases at J, with 16 bases in the middle. The CDR3 spans 15 residues. Germline-derived CDR1 and CDR2 are SQVTM and ANQGSEA. This clonotype occurred a few times. The antigen remains undetermined. A universal primer site and UMIs were added as TCR cDNA was made by 5'RACE template switching. TCRdb analysed the 5' RACE reads with MiXCR anew, one entry per CDR3 protein. The table has about 360,000 distinct CDR3 sequences, 6.2% seen once. The gene calls are TRBV29-1 and TRBJ2-3; D is undetermined. Sequenced material: PBMCs, taken 5 days after the yellow fever booster vaccination. This clonotype was sampled from a man aged 25-45 years who received the YFV17D yellow fever vaccine. The CDR3 sequence: CSVVVRAGPTDTQYF. CDR3 DNA sequence: TGCAGCGTTGTCGTTAGGGCAGGACCCACAGATACGCAGTATTTT.